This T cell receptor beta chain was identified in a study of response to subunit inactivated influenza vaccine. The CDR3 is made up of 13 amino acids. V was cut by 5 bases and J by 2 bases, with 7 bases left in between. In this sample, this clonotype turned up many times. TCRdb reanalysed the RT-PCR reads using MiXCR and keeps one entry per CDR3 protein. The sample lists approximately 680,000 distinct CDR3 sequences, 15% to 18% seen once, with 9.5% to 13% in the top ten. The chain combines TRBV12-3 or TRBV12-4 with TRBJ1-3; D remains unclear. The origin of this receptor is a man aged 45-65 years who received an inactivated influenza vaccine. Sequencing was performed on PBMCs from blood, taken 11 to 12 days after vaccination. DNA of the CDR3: TGTGCCAGCAGTCCCATGGCTGGAAACACCATATATTTT. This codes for CASSPMAGNTIYF.